This T cell receptor beta chain stems from a study of a mutant IDH1 vaccine in newly diagnosed glioma (TCRdb year 2021). Describing the broader study: Patients received eight vaccinations in weeks 1, 3, 5, 7, 11, 15, 19 and 23, corresponding to visits V03 through V10. Prior to enrollment, patients had been given standard therapy consisting of radiotherapy alone, temozolomide alone, or radiochemotherapy with temozolomide, with the combination given to most patients. Longitudinal TCRB deep sequencing was done for 25 treated patients, wherever samples were available for exploratory analyses. Of the roughly 33 treated patients, about 62% were male and 37.5% were female, and the mean age was 40.4 years. Six visits were used for peripheral blood collection: V03 (baseline), V05, V07, V10, V12 and V13. Vaccination started 4-6 weeks after radiotherapy alone, or was given together with temozolomide cycles in the groups whose treatment included chemotherapy. Here is what the overall study found, with its caveats: Immune responses induced by the vaccine were seen in over 80% of patients across multiple MHC alleles. According to the authors, sample limitations meant that analyses of patient blood samples could not be reproduced. PBMC samples for TCRB deep sequencing were selected based on availability. Pseudoprogression appeared unrelated to alterations in the top peripheral T cell clonotypes detected by TCRB sequencing.

The sample's time point label, in plain terms: week 5, during vaccination. Every vaccine dose consisted of 300 ug of a 20-mer mutant IDH1 peptide in Montanide, administered subcutaneously together with topical imiquimod. Donors had newly diagnosed WHO grade 3 or 4 IDH1-mutant astrocytomas with loss of nuclear ATRX. The samples were drawn from NOA16, a multicentre, single-arm, open-label phase I trial in Germany that tested a mutant IDH1 peptide vaccine in humans for the first time. The DNeasy Blood and Tissue Kit was used to extract genomic DNA from EDTA blood for TCRB sequencing. The library came from the immunoSEQ multiplex PCR assay. Following the manufacturer's protocol, the hsTCRB Kit was used to amplify rearranged TCR beta chain sequences. Sequencing of TCRB libraries was carried out on an Illumina MiSeq. In the source study's methods: Demultiplexing, trimming and gene mapping were performed with the kit vendor's proprietary platform. TCRdb holds this immuneACCESS table with in-frame rearrangements only. Some clones are missing; in checked studies, unresolved V genes explain under half, and the rest has no known cause. V, J and clone size are taken as reported in that table, and D and trimming were inferred from the DNA itself. A total of some 27,000 clones appear in this sample, 77% of them only once. Less than 9.5% of the sample belongs to the ten largest clones.

On this clone itself: The antigen it recognizes is unknown. No quality values exist for individual bases; no much larger clone is one base distant.

The sequence was collected from a middle-aged man with glioma. Sequencing was performed on PBMCs, taken from a glioma patient whose treatment included an IDH1 peptide vaccine.

The nucleotides are TGTGCCAGCAGTGCTGACACTAATAGCAATCAGCCCCAGCATTTT. This yields the protein CASSADTNSNQPQHF. This chain joins TRBV6-1 to TRBJ1-5; no D gene can be assigned with confidence. The CDR3 runs 15 residues from the cysteine to the phenylalanine. The CDR3 DNA has 45 bases and is translated from base 1. Per the germline V gene, MNHNS is the CDR1 and SASEGT is the CDR2. V is clipped by 4 bases and J by 0 bases, and the sequence between their germline boundaries is 10 bases long.